Presented here are 25 T cell receptor beta chains from one specimen sequenced in a study of blood T cell repertoires in COVID-19. Assay used: immunoSEQ multiplex PCR; TCRdb lists only in-frame clones, some missing. The sample has some 19,000 clones, about four fifths seen once. The specimen was peripheral blood. The receptors stem from a man aged 80 or over with acute or convalescent COVID-19.

CDR3 in amino acids: CASSPHSASGYYEQYF. The DNA for the CDR3 is TGTGCCAGCAGCCCCCATTCGGCTAGCGGGTACTACGAGCAGTACTTC. The chain combines TRBV11-2 with TRBJ2-7; 8 nucleotides match TRBD2. V dropped 5 bases and J dropped 3; count of bases not matched to a gene: 12. Germline CDR1 and CDR2: SGHAT and FQNNGV. The CDR3 extends over 16 amino acids.

V is TRBV5-4 and J is TRBJ1-4; D remains unclear. The CDR3 is 16 amino acids. CDR1 is SGHNT, CDR2 YYREEE, per germline (reference sequence). Trimming took 5 bases from V and 1 from J, leaving 15 bases between them. Written as DNA, the CDR3 is TGTGCCAGCAGGGCGGGCTTCACAGAAACTAATGAAAAACTGTTTTTT. Protein sequence: CASRAGFTETNEKLFF.

The chain uses TRBV12-3 or TRBV12-4 and TRBJ1-2, with D unclear. This CDR3 has 13 residues. Deletions cut 3 bases from V and 2 bases from J, with 7 bases between. The CDR3 spells CASSFGPNYGYTF. In nucleotides, the CDR3 is TGTGCCAGCAGTTTTGGCCCGAACTATGGCTACACCTTC.

The chain is built from TRBV6-1 and TRBJ2-5, with D unclear. Per germline, CDR1 MNHNS and CDR2 SASEGT. The CDR3 is made up of 13 amino acids. The germline V and J ends were trimmed by 1 base and 5 bases, with 8 bases remaining between them. This chain's CDR3 is CASSEVRRETQYF. CDR3 DNA sequence: TGTGCCAGCAGTGAAGTACGCCGGGAGACCCAGTACTTC.

V is TRBV7-2 and J is TRBJ1-2; weak D call: TRBD1 (5 bases). The V gene's germline CDR1 is SGHTA and CDR2 FQGNSA. This CDR3 has 16 amino acids. V lost 5 bases and J 4 bases, leaving 20 bases between the germline ends. For the CDR3, the DNA is TGTGCCAGCAGCGCAAATCGTGGGGCGCTTCTCTATGGCTACACCTTC. Translated, it gives CASSANRGALLYGYTF. The complete variable domain, with remaining parts taken from reference TRBV7-2 and TRBJ1-2, reads GAGVSQSPSNKVTEKGKDVELRCDPISGHTALYWYRQSLGQGLEFLIYFQGNSAPDKSGLPSDRFSAERTGGSVSTLTIQRTQQEDSAVYLCASSANRGALLYGYTFGSGTRLTVV.

The V gene is TRBV7-9, the J gene TRBJ2-5; 9 bases align to TRBD2. The germline V gene has CDR1 SEHNR and CDR2 FQNEAQ (reference sequence). CDR3 length: 17 amino acids. With V trimmed by 5 bases and J by 3 bases, 13 bases remained unmatched. This CDR3 reads CASSPRSGLAGKETQYF. The CDR3 DNA follows: TGTGCCAGCAGCCCCCGATCTGGTCTAGCGGGGAAAGAGACCCAGTACTTC. Combining the CDR3 with reference TRBV7-9 and TRBJ2-5 gives the whole variable domain DTGVSQNPRHKITKRGQNVTFRCDPISEHNRLYWYRQTLGQGPEFLTYFQNEAQLEKSRLLSDRFSAERPKGSFSTLEIQRTEQGDSAMYLCASSPRSGLAGKETQYFGPGTRLLVL.

This clone turned up a few times. This rearrangement joins TRBV5-4 to TRBJ2-7, with D perhaps matching TRBD2 (6 bases). V lost 4 bases and J 1 base, leaving 12 bases between the germline ends. The germline gives CDR1 SGHNT, CDR2 YYREEE (reference sequence). The CDR3 is 14 amino acids. CDR3 region: CASSPGLLSYEQYF. The CDR3 DNA reads TGTGCCAGCAGCCCGGGACTTCTTTCCTACGAGCAGTACTTC.

The chain couples TRBV15 to TRBJ1-5, with D uncertain. In germline, CDR1 is LNHNV, CDR2 YYDKDF (reference sequence). The V gene lost 0 bases and the J gene lost 4 bases, with 10 bases spanning the gap. The CDR3 contains 15 residues. CDR3 bases: TGTGCCACCAGCAGAGATTCGGTAAAGAATCAGCCCCAGCATTTT. It specifies CATSRDSVKNQPQHF.

The chain couples TRBV19 to TRBJ2-1, with 7 bases matching TRBD1. The CDR3 is 16 residues long. V dropped 3 bases and J dropped 4; count of bases not matched to a gene: 9. Germline values: CDR1 LNHDA, CDR2 SQIVND (reference sequence). The CDR3 reads CASSMGPSGGYNEQFF. As DNA, the CDR3 is TGTGCCAGTAGTATGGGGCCGTCAGGGGGATACAATGAGCAGTTCTTC.

The rearrangement links TRBV10-2 to TRBJ2-1; D is perhaps TRBD1 (6 bases). V lost 5 bases to trimming and J lost 8 bases, with 19 bases between them. This CDR3 is 15 amino acids long. CDR1 and CDR2 (germline): WSHSY, SAAADI. The CDR3 loop is CASSYPDQGPDEQFF. The CDR3 DNA sequence: TGCGCCAGCAGTTACCCGGATCAGGGGCCTGATGAGCAGTTCTTC.

V usage is TRBV5-5 and J usage is TRBJ2-4; possibly TRBD1 for D (5 bases). V was cut by 4 bases and J by 0 bases, with 11 bases left in between. Germline V gives CDR1 SGHKS, CDR2 YYEKEE (reference sequence). This CDR3 is 15 amino acids long. Here the CDR3 reads CASSKQALAKNIQYF. The CDR3 nucleotides are TGTGCCAGCAGCAAACAGGCGTTAGCCAAAAACATTCAGTACTTC.

The genes are TRBV10-3 and TRBJ2-5; TRBD1 matches 7 bases. Germline V gene data show CDR1 as ENHRY and CDR2 as SYGVKD. The CDR3 has 14 amino acids. Trimming took 6 bases from V and 2 from J; bases not matched to a gene: 6. The CDR3 reads CAIRNGQDQETQYF. As DNA, the CDR3 is TGTGCCATCAGAAACGGACAGGATCAAGAGACCCAGTACTTC.

The V call is TRBV5-6, the J call TRBJ2-5, with 10 bases fitting TRBD2. Germline V gene sequence: CDR1 SGHDT, CDR2 YYEEEE. V was pared by 3 bases and J by 4 bases, with 9 bases of the junction left unmatched. The CDR3 extends over 16 amino acids. CDR3 nucleotide sequence: TGTGCCAGCAGCTCACTCTCAGCGGGGGGGCCAGAGACCCAGTACTTC. Its translation: CASSSLSAGGPETQYF.

V and J are TRBV7-2 and TRBJ2-5; the match to TRBD1 covers 7 bases. The junction had 10 bases not matched to a gene; V was cut back by 5 bases and J by 4 bases. CDR3 length: 15 residues. Looked up from germline, CDR1 is SGHTA and CDR2 is FQGNSA. Here the CDR3 reads CASSDQQGRRETQYF. The CDR3 DNA follows: TGTGCCAGCAGCGACCAACAGGGGCGGCGAGAGACCCAGTACTTC.

The chain carries TRBV5-6 and TRBJ1-6; D gene unclear. The germline V gene encodes CDR1 SGHDT and CDR2 YYEEEE. Between the trimmed V and J ends, which lost 4 bases and 16 bases, there was a span of 18 bases. There are 13 residues in the CDR3. This chain's CDR3 is CASSPRDGRQLHF. CDR3 in DNA: TGTGCCAGCAGCCCACGGGATGGCCGCCAACTCCACTTT.

V gene TRBV7-9 combines with J gene TRBJ1-1, with TRBD1 identical over 10 bases. J gave up 1 base and V 6 bases, and 8 bases lay outside the gene matches. The CDR3 is 16 amino acids. Looked up from germline, CDR1 is SEHNR and CDR2 is FQNEAQ (reference sequence). Here the CDR3 reads CASSPGQGFGNTEAFF. As DNA, the CDR3 is TGTGCCAGCAGTCCGGGACAGGGGTTTGGGAACACTGAAGCTTTCTTT.

This chain joins TRBV19 and TRBJ1-5; D may be TRBD1 (5 bases). The V gene's germline CDR1 is LNHDA and CDR2 SQIVND (reference sequence). V was shortened by 7 bases and J by 3 bases, with 13 bases between the two germline ends. This CDR3 spans 14 amino acids. DNA for the CDR3: TGTGCCAGTAAAAGGCAGGGCGACAATCAGCCCCAGCATTTT. Its protein product is CASKRQGDNQPQHF. Based on the CDR3 plus reference TRBV19 and TRBJ1-5, the full variable domain is DGGITQSPKYLFRKEGQNVTLSCEQNLNHDAMYWYRQDPGQGLRLIYYSQIVNDFQKGDIAEGYSVSREKKESFPLTVTSAQKNPTAFYLCASKRQGDNQPQHFGDGTRLSIL.

The chain employs TRBV7-2 and TRBJ2-1; TRBD2 might be the D (6 bases). Looked up from germline, CDR1 is SGHTA and CDR2 is FQGNSA. This CDR3 contains 15 residues. The V end lost 2 bases, the J end lost 7 bases, and 15 bases lay between the germline ends. The chain's CDR3 is CASSLPGLRLNEQFF. CDR3 bases: TGTGCCAGCAGCTTACCGGGACTGAGGTTAAATGAGCAGTTCTTC.

This clone was counted a single time. The chain is built from TRBV5-1 and TRBJ2-3; 10 nucleotides align to TRBD2. The ends lost 5 bases at V and 5 bases at J; junction bases unmatched: 8. The CDR3 sequence is 15 residues long. Germline CDR1 reads SGHRS; CDR2 reads YFSETQ. CDR3 amino acids: CASSGSGRAGDTQYF. CDR3 nucleotide sequence: TGCGCCAGCAGTGGCAGCGGGAGGGCAGGAGATACGCAGTATTTT. Combining the CDR3 with reference TRBV5-1 and TRBJ2-3 gives the whole variable domain KAGVTQTPRYLIKTRGQQVTLSCSPISGHRSVSWYQQTPGQGLQFLFEYFSETQRNKGNFPGRFSGRQFSNSRSEMNVSTLELGDSALYLCASSGSGRAGDTQYFGPGTRLTVL.

This sequence joins TRBV10-3 and TRBJ1-3; D is ambiguous. Germline V gene lookup returns CDR1 ENHRY and CDR2 SYGVKD. Trimming pared 4 bases from V and 3 bases from J, leaving 13 bases between. This CDR3 has 15 residues. The CDR3 DNA follows: TGTGCCATCAGTGTCGGCGATCCGGGTGGAAACACCATATATTTT. This gives the protein CAISVGDPGGNTIYF.

V and J are TRBV18 and TRBJ2-7, with 8 bases that match TRBD1. The germline V gene has CDR1 KGHSH and CDR2 LQKENI. The CDR3 contains 17 residues. J lost 2 bases, V lost 1 base, and 10 bases had no gene match. Written as DNA, the CDR3 is TGTGCCAGCTCACCACGAGGACAGGGCCCGAGTCCCTACGAGCAGTACTTC. This translates into CASSPRGQGPSPYEQYF.

The V and J genes are TRBV2 and TRBJ2-2; D is uncertain. The length of the CDR3 is 13 residues. Germline CDR1 SNHLY, CDR2 FYNNEI. With 4 bases removed from V and 1 base from J, the gap between germline ends came to 4 bases. The CDR3 nucleotides are TGTGCCAGCAGTGGACAGAACACCGGGGAGCTGTTTTTT. Translation: CASSGQNTGELFF.

V usage is TRBV7-6 and J usage is TRBJ2-6, with no clear D. The CDR3 is made up of 16 amino acids. Germline CDR1 is SGHVS and CDR2 is FNYEAQ. V was trimmed by 3 bases and J by 0 bases, leaving 9 bases between them. CDR3 DNA sequence: TGTGCCAGCAGCTTTGGCCAATTCTCTGGGGCCAACGTCCTGACTTTC. Residues: CASSFGQFSGANVLTF.

This clone has only one observation. The gene calls are TRBV7-6 and TRBJ2-5; 10 positions agree with TRBD2. Germline V lookup: CDR1 SGHVS, CDR2 FNYEAQ. This CDR3 spans 14 amino acids. Trimming cost V 5 bases and J 2 bases; bases outside gene matches: 2. The CDR3 region is CASSLSGGQETQYF. CDR3 DNA sequence: TGTGCCAGCAGCCTTAGCGGGGGGCAAGAGACCCAGTACTTC.

V and J are TRBV7-2 and TRBJ1-4; 9 nucleotides agree with TRBD1. V lost 4 bases and J lost 5; bases outside the gene matches: 5. CDR1 and CDR2 from the germline V gene are SGHTA and FQGNSA. The CDR3 totals 15 residues. The CDR3 sequence: CASSWGQGRNEKLFF. For the CDR3, the DNA is TGTGCCAGCAGCTGGGGACAGGGAAGGAATGAAAAACTGTTTTTT. The variable domain in full, completed from reference TRBV7-2 and TRBJ1-4, reads GAGVSQSPSNKVTEKGKDVELRCDPISGHTALYWYRQSLGQGLEFLIYFQGNSAPDKSGLPSDRFSAERTGGSVSTLTIQRTQQEDSAVYLCASSWGQGRNEKLFFGSGTQLSVL.